The 24 T cell receptor beta chains below all came from one sample that was sequenced in a study listed by TCRdb under 2016. Library creation used RT-PCR. TCRdb lists the instrument as Illumina MiSeq. Through fastp at Q25 and MiXCR, TCRdb rebuilt clones from the public reads, retaining in-frame beta chains. Rows are combined by CDR3 protein, so each entry shows the most common genes and DNA. For this sample there are more than 550,000 distinct CDR3 sequences; 14% appear just once. The ten largest clones capture 3.6% of the sample. Sequencing input: memory CD4+ T cells from blood. These receptors all come from a female donor in good health, serving as a healthy control.

This clonotype was seen more than once but under ten times. The chain carries TRBV20-1 and TRBJ2-5; TRBD1 agrees at 7 bases. V gave up 6 bases and J gave up 2 bases; unmatched junction bases: 6. This CDR3 is built from 13 residues. Germline V gene lookup returns CDR1 DFQATT and CDR2 SNEGSKA (reference sequence). The CDR3 DNA reads as TGCAGTGCCCTTGGGACAGATCAAGAGACCCAGTACTTC. It yields the protein CSALGTDQETQYF.

The CDR3 nucleotides read TGTGCCAGCAGTCAGGGGGAAGAAAAACTGTTTTTT. Amino acid sequence: CASSQGEEKLFF. The chain combines TRBV5-6 with TRBJ1-4; 7 bases are a match to TRBD1. The junction had 3 bases not matched to a gene; V was cut back by 5 bases and J by 8 bases. Germline loops: CDR1 SGHDT, CDR2 YYEEEE. This CDR3 is 12 amino acids long. Full variable domain (remainder filled in from reference TRBV5-6 and TRBJ1-4): DAGVTQSPTHLIKTRGQQVTLRCSPKSGHDTVSWYQQALGQGPQFIFQYYEEEERQRGNFPDRFSGHQFPNYSSELNVNALLLGDSALYLCASSQGEEKLFFGSGTQLSVL.

This clonotype was counted ten times or more. The V gene is TRBV5-1, the J gene TRBJ1-1; D gene uncertain. Germline V lookup: CDR1 SGHRS, CDR2 YFSETQ. The V and J ends lost 4 bases and 4 bases respectively, with 14 bases between them. This CDR3 comprises 14 residues. The CDR3 here is CASSPEKGSTEAFF. In DNA form, the CDR3 reads TGCGCCAGCAGCCCGGAGAAGGGAAGCACTGAAGCTTTCTTT. Looking up the rest from reference TRBV5-1 and TRBJ1-1 gives the full variable domain: KAGVTQTPRYLIKTRGQQVTLSCSPISGHRSVSWYQQTPGQGLQFLFEYFSETQRNKGNFPGRFSGRQFSNSRSEMNVSTLELGDSALYLCASSPEKGSTEAFFGQGTRLTVV.

This clonotype came up many times. V is TRBV6-5 and J is TRBJ1-2; unclear D gene. Germline V gives CDR1 MNHEY, CDR2 SVGAGI. Trimming cost V 0 bases and J 0 bases, with 17 bases left between them. The CDR3 is 18 amino acids. The CDR3 loop is CASSYSPGFSAANYGYTF. The CDR3 nucleotides are TGTGCCAGCAGTTACTCCCCAGGCTTCTCAGCGGCTAACTATGGCTACACCTTC.

This clonotype was seen a handful of times. The rearrangement links TRBV5-1 to TRBJ2-7, with 11 bases that match TRBD1. Trimming took 4 bases from V and 7 from J; bases not matched to a gene: 13. CDR1 is SGHRS, CDR2 YFSETQ, per germline. This CDR3 comprises 16 residues. The CDR3 region is CASSGTGTGGLTEQYF. The CDR3, as DNA: TGCGCCAGCAGCGGTACCGGGACAGGGGGATTAACGGAGCAGTACTTC. The complete variable domain, with remaining parts taken from reference TRBV5-1 and TRBJ2-7, reads KAGVTQTPRYLIKTRGQQVTLSCSPISGHRSVSWYQQTPGQGLQFLFEYFSETQRNKGNFPGRFSGRQFSNSRSEMNVSTLELGDSALYLCASSGTGTGGLTEQYFGPGTRLTVT.

The chain is built from TRBV3-1 and TRBJ2-1, with TRBD2 matching over 9 bases. Trimming took 1 base from V and 15 from J; bases not matched to a gene: 10. This CDR3 is 14 amino acids long. Germline V CDR1 and CDR2: LGHDT, YNNKEL (reference sequence). The CDR3 protein is CASSQVPASGKTFF. Written as DNA, the CDR3 is TGTGCCAGCAGCCAAGTACCGGCTAGCGGGAAGACGTTCTTC.

The chain employs TRBV24-1 and TRBJ2-4; the D gene is possibly TRBD1 (6 bases). CDR3 size: 15 residues. V was trimmed by 5 bases and J by 2 bases, leaving 12 bases between them. Germline V gene data show CDR1 as KGHDR and CDR2 as SFDVKD. CDR3 in DNA: TGTGCCACCAGTGCGGCAGGGGTTTCCAAAAACATTCAGTACTTC. Translating gives CATSAAGVSKNIQYF.

On this clonotype: The junction shows a germline mismatch at one end, possibly a read error. This chain uses TRBV6-2 or TRBV6-3 with TRBJ2-2; D tentatively fits TRBD1 or TRBD2 (6 bases each). Germline CDR1 reads MNHEY; CDR2 reads SVGEGT. The CDR3 has 14 residues. CDR3 in amino acids: CASSQWGDTWELFF. The CDR3 DNA reads TGTGCCAGCAGCCAGTGGGGGGACACCTGGGAGCTGTTTTTT.

This chain uses TRBV7-2 with TRBJ1-2; D not resolved. Germline loops: CDR1 SGHTA, CDR2 FQGNSA. The CDR3 has 16 amino acids. V was shortened by 1 base and J by 6 bases, with 18 bases between the two germline ends. CDR3 protein: CASSLDRSEGWHGYTF. In DNA, the CDR3 is TGTGCCAGCAGCTTAGATCGATCGGAGGGTTGGCATGGCTACACCTTC. Variable domain in full (rest from reference TRBV7-2 and TRBJ1-2): GAGVSQSPSNKVTEKGKDVELRCDPISGHTALYWYRQSLGQGLEFLIYFQGNSAPDKSGLPSDRFSAERTGGSVSTLTIQRTQQEDSAVYLCASSLDRSEGWHGYTFGSGTRLTVV.

This clonotype has ten or more counts. The CDR3 protein is CSASQNMNTEAFF. The CDR3 coding sequence is TGCAGTGCTAGCCAGAACATGAACACTGAAGCTTTCTTT. The genes are TRBV20-1 and TRBJ1-1; no firm D call. This CDR3 spans 13 amino acids. The V gene lost 3 bases and the J gene lost 0 bases, with 8 bases spanning the gap. Germline-derived CDR1 and CDR2 are DFQATT and SNEGSKA (reference sequence).

The genes are TRBV20-1 and TRBJ2-1, with 7 bases lining up with TRBD1. The CDR3 covers 15 residues. The germline V gene has CDR1 DFQATT and CDR2 SNEGSKA (reference sequence). V shed 5 bases, J shed 3 bases, and the junction held 10 bases outside the gene matches. The CDR3 protein is CSAPQRGRHYNEQFF. The CDR3 DNA reads TGCAGTGCTCCCCAAAGGGGGCGACACTACAATGAGCAGTTCTTC.

There are a few counts of this clonotype. The chain carries TRBV27 and TRBJ2-3, with D maybe TRBD2 (6 bases). V was trimmed by 6 bases and J by 4 bases, leaving 17 bases between them. CDR1 is MNHEY, CDR2 SMNVEV, per germline (reference sequence). The CDR3 extends over 15 amino acids. CDR3 bases: TGTGCCAGCAGGACCCCTCAAGCGGGCTCAGATACGCAGTATTTT. This codes for CASRTPQAGSDTQYF.

This chain links TRBV7-2 with TRBJ2-7; 9 positions agree with TRBD2. V was pared by 1 base and J by 12 bases, with 7 bases of the junction left unmatched. There are 13 residues in the CDR3. Germline V gives CDR1 SGHTA, CDR2 FQGNSA. Here the CDR3 DNA reads TGTGCCAGCAGCTTAGGGGCAGGGCGGGAGGGGTACTTC. Its translation is CASSLGAGREGYF. The whole variable domain, remainder taken from reference TRBV7-2 and TRBJ2-7, is GAGVSQSPSNKVTEKGKDVELRCDPISGHTALYWYRQSLGQGLEFLIYFQGNSAPDKSGLPSDRFSAERTGGSVSTLTIQRTQQEDSAVYLCASSLGAGREGYFGPGTRLTVT.

The chain joins TRBV7-6 to TRBJ1-6; 9 bases map to TRBD1. CDR1 is SGHVS, CDR2 FNYEAQ, per germline. With V trimmed by 2 bases and J by 9 bases, 5 bases remained unmatched. This CDR3 comprises 15 residues. CDR3 loop: CASSLNRGLGSPLHF. The CDR3 coding sequence is TGTGCCAGCAGCTTAAACAGGGGGCTTGGTTCACCCCTCCACTTT.

The CDR3 DNA follows: TGTGCCAGCAGCCAAGATGGGGCAGTCAATCAGCCCCAGCATTTT. This encodes CASSQDGAVNQPQHF. The chain couples TRBV3-1 to TRBJ1-5; possible D gene TRBD1, 5 bases. Trimming removed 0 bases from V and 3 bases from J, with 9 bases in between. Germline V gene data show CDR1 as LGHDT and CDR2 as YNNKEL (reference sequence). The CDR3 has 15 residues.

J is TRBJ2-3 and V is TRBV24-1; TRBD2 might be the D (5 bases). This CDR3 contains 15 residues. The germline V and J ends were trimmed by 5 bases and 2 bases, with 13 bases remaining between them. Per germline, CDR1 KGHDR and CDR2 SFDVKD. CDR3 sequence: CATSVDLGITDTQYF. The CDR3, as DNA: TGTGCCACCAGTGTCGATCTCGGGATCACAGATACGCAGTATTTT.

Only a few counts were recorded for this clonotype. V gene TRBV7-8 combines with J gene TRBJ1-1, with 8 bases fitting TRBD1. Per the germline V gene, CDR1 is SGHVS and CDR2 is FQNEAQ. V was clipped by 4 bases and J by 0 bases; unmatched bases: 7. The CDR3 has 16 residues. The CDR3 nucleotides are TGTGCCAGCAGCTCGGGAAACAGGGGGTTGAACACTGAAGCTTTCTTT. Protein sequence: CASSSGNRGLNTEAFF.

This clonotype turned up a few times. The genes are TRBV4-1 and TRBJ2-1; tentative D call: TRBD2 (6 bases). The CDR3 runs to 16 residues. CDR1 is MGHRA, CDR2 YSYEKL, per germline. Trimming pared 2 bases from V and 4 bases from J, leaving 15 bases between. This CDR3 reads CASSQPGGTNYNEQFF. DNA of the CDR3: TGCGCCAGCAGCCAACCTGGGGGGACGAATTACAATGAGCAGTTCTTC.

This clonotype was counted ten times or more. V is TRBV7-9 and J is TRBJ2-1, with 14 bases identical to TRBD2. Germline-derived CDR1 and CDR2 are SEHNR and FQNEAQ (reference sequence). Losses at the gene ends were 3 bases for V and 6 bases for J; bases not matched to a gene: 1. The CDR3 sequence is 15 residues long. The CDR3 DNA reads as TGTGCCAGCAGCTTGACTAGCGGGAGGGCCAATGAGCAGTTCTTC. Amino acid sequence: CASSLTSGRANEQFF.

The V and J genes are TRBV5-4 and TRBJ2-2; D remains unclear. The germline gives CDR1 SGHNT, CDR2 YYREEE (reference sequence). The CDR3 is 16 amino acids. Trimming took off 0 bases at V and 4 bases at J, with 13 bases between the two ends. This chain's CDR3 is CASSLGEGWATGELFF. The CDR3 DNA reads as TGTGCCAGCAGCTTGGGCGAAGGGTGGGCCACCGGGGAGCTGTTTTTT.

Only a few counts were recorded for this clonotype. The V gene is TRBV15, the J gene TRBJ1-1; 10 nucleotides line up with TRBD1. The CDR3 spans 15 residues. The germline gives CDR1 LNHNV, CDR2 YYDKDF (reference sequence). The V segment lost 5 bases and the J segment 5 bases; nucleotides outside the gene matches: 8. The CDR3 is CATSRPGTGETEAFF. The DNA for the CDR3 is TGTGCCACCAGCCGACCCGGGACAGGGGAAACTGAAGCTTTCTTT. Full variable domain (rest looked up from reference TRBV15 and TRBJ1-1): DAMVIQNPRYQVTQFGKPVTLSCSQTLNHNVMYWYQQKSSQAPKLLFHYYDKDFNNEADTPDNFQSRRPNTSFCFLDIRSPGLGDTAMYLCATSRPGTGETEAFFGQGTRLTVV.

The table lists this clonotype with many counts. V is TRBV27 and J is TRBJ1-2; 11 nucleotides align to TRBD1. V was pared by 6 bases and J by 8 bases, with 8 bases of the junction left unmatched. CDR1 and CDR2 (germline): MNHEY, SMNVEV (reference sequence). This CDR3 is 14 amino acids long. The CDR3 is CASSPGTGGRGYTF. The CDR3 DNA is TGTGCCAGCAGCCCCGGGACAGGGGGTCGAGGCTACACCTTC.

This clonotype was seen many times. V usage is TRBV20-1 and J usage is TRBJ1-6; 7 bases map to TRBD1. Germline assignment: CDR1 DFQATT and CDR2 SNEGSKA (reference sequence). The CDR3 is made up of 15 amino acids. The junction had 13 bases not matched to a gene; V was cut back by 5 bases and J by 9 bases. The chain's CDR3 is CSARGKGGTGSPLHF. CDR3 DNA sequence: TGCAGTGCTCGTGGGAAAGGGGGCACGGGTTCACCCCTCCACTTT.

This clonotype was seen many times. This chain links TRBV29-1 with TRBJ2-3, with 11 positions matching TRBD2. The V segment lost 2 bases and the J segment 0 bases; nucleotides outside the gene matches: 1. The CDR3 loop spans 15 amino acids. Germline V gene lookup returns CDR1 SQVTM and CDR2 ANQGSEA. CDR3 amino acids: CSVELAGGSTDTQYF. In DNA, the CDR3 is TGCAGCGTTGAATTAGCGGGGGGGAGCACAGATACGCAGTATTTT.